These T cell receptor beta chains were read from a single sample in a study of OX40 agonist ivuxolimab in advanced cancers. Here immunoSEQ multiplex PCR was the method, and the copy in TCRdb shows in-frame clones only, minus some. The repertoire consists of fewer than 30,000 clones, with roughly 80% occurring once and the leading ten covering about 14%. The sample consisted of CD4+ or CD8+ T cells sorted from blood, taken in a trial of the OX40 agonist ivuxolimab. The receptors here all came from an adult with an advanced solid tumor such as melanoma, head and neck, liver or kidney cancer. The conserved cysteine and the conserved F or W are not part of the CDR3 here.

V gene	CDR3 protein
TRBV7-2	ASSLLNGREETQY
TRBV14	ASSQVNEKLF
TRBV10-3	AISVEGRQNIQY
TRBV7-2	ASSPTGLTEAF
TRBV4-1	ASSQIDLIATDTQY
TRBV25-1	ASSPTRGMSTDTQY
TRBV11-2	ASSLDGRGGNEKLF
TRBV19	ATRGQGAFEQY
TRBV11-1	ASSLAPAHGEQY
TRBV6-6	ASSYSRIDTQY
TRBV6-5	ASSPTGSGQF
TRBV9	ASSVDPDGSPLH
TRBV27	ASSRTEYNSPLH
TRBV30	ANSPGGGYT
TRBV10-3	AISVAGGPELDTQY
TRBV19	ASRQATEAF
TRBV7-2	ASSPQGTPGLGGEQY
TRBV5-1	ASSLATGLNTEAF
TRBV4-2	ASSQVSQSNYGYT
TRBV12-5	ASGLALGTGDTEAF
TRBV19	ASSRTGGSDTQY
TRBV4-3	ASSQTSGGLGADTQY
TRBV4-2	ASSPRVLQGGTYEQY
TRBV21-1	ASSNRSVSSYEQY
TRBV6-6	ASSPQEGTNTEAF
TRBV5-1	ASSLWTGGQPQH
TRBV12-5	ASGPGGTSGANVLT
TRBV5-1	ASSLQGRQETQY
TRBV6-5	ASRTSGGGTEAF